This is a list of T cell receptor beta chains from one sample in a study of HIV-infected patients and healthy controls. One entry per CDR3 protein, called by TCRdb with MiXCR from the 5' RACE reads. This sample has about 15,000 distinct CDR3 sequences, with around 7.7% found just once. Sequencing input: blood. The source of these receptors is an adult in good health. CDR3s include the opening cysteine and the closing phenylalanine or tryptophan. The D gene is left open where the match is weak. The listing skips clone size in some rows; elsewhere it reads once, few, many or a size class.

TRBV29-1	TRBJ2-7	14	many	.	CSVGGGRSSYEQYF	TGCAGCGTTGGTGGGGGTAGGAGCTCCTACGAGCAGTACTTC
TRBV19	TRBJ1-5	14	.	.	CASSLDQGRQPQHF	TGTGCCAGTAGTTTAGACCAGGGTAGGCAGCCCCAGCATTTT
TRBV7-3	TRBJ2-1	15	many	TRBD2	CASSLGLAGRNEQFF	TGTGCCAGCAGCTTAGGACTAGCGGGAAGGAATGAGCAGTTCTTC
TRBV6-5	TRBJ2-5	16	many	TRBD2	CASSRTSGGGTETQYF	TGTGCCAGCAGTCGGACTAGCGGGGGGGGGACGGAGACCCAGTACTTC
TRBV18	TRBJ2-1	14	many	.	CASSPYGGYNEQFF	TGTGCCAGCTCACCCTATGGCGGCTACAATGAGCAGTTCTTC
TRBV2	TRBJ2-1	10	many	.	CASSVNEQFF	TGTGCCAGCAGTGTAAATGAGCAGTTCTTC
TRBV6-2/TRBV6-3	TRBJ1-2	14	medium-sized	TRBD1	CASSHRGTGVGYTF	TGTGCCAGCAGCCACCGGGGGACAGGGGTCGGCTACACCTTC
TRBV7-2	TRBJ2-7	15	many	TRBD1	CASCLKTGGSYEQYF	TGTGCCAGCTGCCTTAAGACAGGGGGCAGCTACGAGCAGTACTTC
TRBV18	TRBJ2-7	14	many	TRBD1	CASSRLGTAYEQYF	TGTGCCAGCTCACGCTTAGGGACAGCCTACGAGCAGTACTTC
TRBV7-3	TRBJ2-1	15	many	TRBD2	CASSLTISGNNEQFF	TGTGCCAGCAGCTTAACGATTAGCGGGAACAATGAGCAGTTCTTC
TRBV6-6	TRBJ2-7	14	medium-sized	TRBD1	CASSYGDRMHEQYF	TGTGCCAGCAGTTACGGGGACAGGATGCACGAGCAGTACTTC
TRBV10-2	TRBJ2-5	15	many	TRBD2	CASTPWRGGQETQYF	TGCGCCAGCACCCCGTGGCGCGGGGGTCAAGAGACCCAGTACTTC
TRBV7-9	TRBJ2-2	16	many	TRBD2	CASSPRSGRDGGELFF	TGTGCCAGCAGCCCCCGTAGCGGGAGGGACGGCGGGGAGCTGTTTTTT
TRBV28	TRBJ1-5	15	.	.	CASSRNGNSNQPQHF	TGTGCCAGCAGCCGGAATGGCAACTCGAATCAGCCCCAGCATTTT
TRBV20-1	TRBJ1-1	13	many	.	CSAKGPTDTEAFF	TGCAGTGCTAAGGGACCAACTGACACTGAAGCTTTCTTT
TRBV7-6	TRBJ1-6	16	.	.	CASSLRGPNYNSPLHF	TGTGCCAGCAGCTTGCGAGGACCTAACTATAATTCACCCCTCCACTTT
TRBV19	TRBJ2-4	15	many	.	CASSNQQGVVDIQYF	TGTGCCAGTAGTAATCAACAGGGAGTTGTGGACATTCAGTACTTC
TRBV19	TRBJ1-4	17	many	.	CASSPPGPTATNEKLFF	TGTGCCAGTAGTCCTCCGGGACCCACGGCGACTAATGAAAAACTGTTTTTT
TRBV4-3	TRBJ2-1	14	medium-sized	.	CASSQNIGGLEQFF	TGCGCCAGCAGCCAAAATATAGGGGGATTAGAGCAGTTCTTC
TRBV3-1	TRBJ1-1	18	many	TRBD1	CASSQGEFLGTGRTEAFF	TGTGCCAGCAGCCAAGGGGAGTTTCTGGGGACAGGACGGACTGAAGCTTTCTTT
TRBV7-9	TRBJ1-1	15	many	.	CASSLAGEMNTEAFF	TGTGCCAGCAGCTTAGCTGGGGAGATGAACACTGAAGCTTTCTTT
TRBV14	TRBJ1-1	12	many	.	CASSRLTTEAFF	TGTGCCAGCAGCCGCCTGACCACTGAAGCTTTCTTT
TRBV9	TRBJ2-3	17	.	.	CASSVGWLTTRVDTQYF	TGTGCCAGCAGCGTAGGGTGGCTCACCACGCGGGTAGATACGCAGTATTTT
TRBV28	TRBJ1-1	12	few	.	CASSSSNLEAFF	TGTGCCAGCAGCTCGTCCAACCTTGAAGCTTTCTTT
TRBV20-1	TRBJ1-3	15	.	.	CSARDAGVPGNTIYF	TGCAGTGCTAGAGACGCGGGGGTGCCTGGAAACACCATATATTTT
TRBV12-5	TRBJ2-1	15	medium-sized	TRBD2	CASGTSADSYNEQFF	TGTGCTAGTGGTACTAGCGCCGACTCCTACAATGAGCAGTTCTTC
TRBV5-4	TRBJ2-2	14	many	.	CASSLGPGAGELFF	TGTGCCAGCAGCTTAGGACCTGGCGCCGGGGAGCTGTTTTTT
TRBV6-5	TRBJ1-5	13	many	.	CASSYGFTQPQHF	TGTGCCAGCAGTTACGGCTTTACGCAGCCCCAGCATTTT
TRBV27	TRBJ2-1	16	many	.	CASRRQQGGSYNEKFF	TGTGCCAGCAGACGCCAACAGGGAGGGTCCTACAATGAGAAGTTCTTC
TRBV13	TRBJ2-3	12	many	.	CASSSATDTQYF	TGTGCCAGCAGCTCGGCAACAGATACGCAGTATTTT
TRBV4-3	TRBJ1-5	17	many	TRBD1	CASSQDRQGLNNQPQHF	TGCGCCAGCAGCCAAGACCGACAGGGACTCAATAATCAGCCCCAGCATTTT
TRBV7-8	TRBJ1-1	13	many	.	CASSLARSAQAFF	TGTGCCAGCAGCTTAGCGCGCTCAGCACAAGCTTTCTTT
TRBV10-3	TRBJ2-5	15	.	.	CAISESKVRAETQYF	TGTGCCATCAGTGAGTCGAAGGTCAGGGCAGAGACCCAGTACTTC
TRBV25-1	TRBJ2-7	11	medium-sized	.	CASSASREQYF	TGTGCCAGCAGTGCTAGCCGCGAGCAGTACTTC
TRBV12-3/TRBV12-4	TRBJ2-1	14	many	.	CASSLWQGNNEQFF	TGTGCCAGCAGTTTGTGGCAGGGGAACAATGAGCAGTTCTTC
TRBV7-2	TRBJ1-1	12	many	.	CASSLSSFGAFF	TGTGCCAGCAGCTTAAGCAGTTTTGGAGCTTTCTTT
TRBV28	TRBJ2-1	13	many	.	CASSFKVPNEQFF	TGTGCCAGCAGTTTCAAAGTACCCAATGAGCAGTTCTTC
TRBV5-6	TRBJ2-1	15	few	TRBD1	CASSLRDRLRNEQFF	TGTGCCAGCAGCTTACGGGACAGGTTGAGGAATGAGCAGTTCTTC
TRBV12-3/TRBV12-4	TRBJ1-6	15	many	.	CASRVKDNWNSPLHF	TGTGCCAGCAGGGTGAAGGACAACTGGAATTCACCCCTCCACTTT
TRBV6-7	TRBJ2-3	16	many	.	CASSYSNLRFTDTQYF	TGTGCCAGCAGTTACTCGAACCTACGTTTCACAGATACGCAGTATTTT
TRBV7-2	TRBJ1-5	14	.	TRBD1	CASSNRQGEQPQHF	TGTGCCAGCAGCAATAGACAGGGGGAGCAGCCCCAGCATTTT
TRBV2	TRBJ1-2	14	many	TRBD1	CASRADRGLFGYTF	TGTGCCAGCAGGGCTGACAGGGGGCTCTTTGGCTACACCTTC
TRBV7-9	TRBJ1-4	13	medium-sized	.	CASSLEEAEKLFF	TGTGCCAGCAGCTTAGAGGAGGCAGAAAAACTGTTTTTT
TRBV7-1	TRBJ2-5	14	many	TRBD2	CASSSRLAGETQYF	TGTGCCAGCAGCTCCAGACTAGCGGGAGAGACCCAGTACTTC
TRBV27	TRBJ1-1	13	medium-sized	.	CASSLRPNTEAFF	TGTGCCAGCAGTTTACGGCCGAACACTGAAGCTTTCTTT
TRBV6-5	TRBJ2-2	14	medium-sized	.	CASRPFGDAGELFF	TGTGCCAGCAGACCTTTCGGGGATGCCGGGGAGCTGTTTTTT
TRBV20-1	TRBJ2-3	15	many	TRBD2	CSARGLAGGTDTQYF	TGCAGTGCTAGGGGACTAGCGGGAGGAACAGATACGCAGTATTTT
TRBV2	TRBJ1-1	14	many	.	CASIQGTMNTEAFF	TGTGCCAGCATTCAGGGCACCATGAACACTGAAGCTTTCTTT
TRBV3-1	TRBJ2-7	14	many	.	CASSRNGVAYEQYF	TGTGCCAGCAGCCGCAACGGGGTAGCCTACGAGCAGTACTTC
TRBV5-5	TRBJ1-1	16	many	.	CASSLVGGRSGTEAFF	TGTGCCAGCAGTTTAGTCGGGGGAAGGAGTGGCACTGAAGCTTTCTTT
TRBV7-2	TRBJ2-3	13	.	.	CASSLAATDTQYF	TGTGCCAGCAGCTTAGCGGCCACAGATACGCAGTATTTT